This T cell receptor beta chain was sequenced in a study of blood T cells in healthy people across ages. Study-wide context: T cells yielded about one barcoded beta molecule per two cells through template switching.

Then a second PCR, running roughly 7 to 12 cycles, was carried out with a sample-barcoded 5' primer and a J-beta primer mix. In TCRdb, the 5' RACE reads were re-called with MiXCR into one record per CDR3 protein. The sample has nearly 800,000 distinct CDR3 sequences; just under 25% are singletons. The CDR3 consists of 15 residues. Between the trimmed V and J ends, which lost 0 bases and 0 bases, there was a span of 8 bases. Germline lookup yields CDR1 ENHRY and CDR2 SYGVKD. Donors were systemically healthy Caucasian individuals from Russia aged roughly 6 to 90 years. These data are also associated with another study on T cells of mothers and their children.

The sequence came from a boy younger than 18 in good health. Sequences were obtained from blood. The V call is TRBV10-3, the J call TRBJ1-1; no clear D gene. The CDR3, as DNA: TGTGCCATCAGTGAGTCGGGCCTCATGAACACTGAAGCTTTCTTT. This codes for CAISESGLMNTEAFF.